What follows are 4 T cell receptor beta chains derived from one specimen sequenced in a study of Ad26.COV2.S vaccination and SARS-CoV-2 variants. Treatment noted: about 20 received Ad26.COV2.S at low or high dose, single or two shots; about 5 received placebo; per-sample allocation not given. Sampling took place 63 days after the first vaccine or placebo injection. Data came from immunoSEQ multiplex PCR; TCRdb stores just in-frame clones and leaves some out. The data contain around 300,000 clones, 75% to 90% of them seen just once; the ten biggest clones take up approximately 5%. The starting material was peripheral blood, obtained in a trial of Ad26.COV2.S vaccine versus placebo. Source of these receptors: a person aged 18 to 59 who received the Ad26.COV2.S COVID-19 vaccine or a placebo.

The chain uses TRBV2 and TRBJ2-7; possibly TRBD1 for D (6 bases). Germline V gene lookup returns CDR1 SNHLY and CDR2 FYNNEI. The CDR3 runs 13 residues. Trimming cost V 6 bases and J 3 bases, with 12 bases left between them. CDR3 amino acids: CASRAGQNYEQYF. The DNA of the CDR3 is TGTGCCAGCAGAGCCGGACAGAACTACGAGCAGTACTTC. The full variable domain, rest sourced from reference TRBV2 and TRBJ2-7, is EPEVTQTPSHQVTQMGQEVILRCVPISNHLYFYWYRQILGQKVEFLVSFYNNEISEKSEIFDDQFSVERPDGSNFTLKIRSTKLEDSAMYFCASRAGQNYEQYFGPGTRLTVT.

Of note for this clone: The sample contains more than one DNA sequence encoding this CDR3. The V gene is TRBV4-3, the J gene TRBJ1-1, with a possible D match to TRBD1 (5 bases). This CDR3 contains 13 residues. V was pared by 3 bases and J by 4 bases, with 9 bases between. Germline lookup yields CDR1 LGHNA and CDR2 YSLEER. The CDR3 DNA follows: TGCGCCAGCAGCCAGGGGCGCGTCACTGAAGCTTTCTTT. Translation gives CASSQGRVTEAFF.

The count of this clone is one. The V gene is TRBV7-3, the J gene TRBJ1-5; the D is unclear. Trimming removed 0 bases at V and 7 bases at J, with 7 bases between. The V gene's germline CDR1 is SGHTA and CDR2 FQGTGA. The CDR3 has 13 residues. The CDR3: CASSLTQGQPQHF. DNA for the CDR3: TGTGCCAGCAGCTTAACACAAGGCCAGCCCCAGCATTTT. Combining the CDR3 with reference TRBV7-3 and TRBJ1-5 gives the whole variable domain GAGVSQTPSNKVTEKGKYVELRCDPISGHTALYWYRQSLGQGPEFLIYFQGTGAADDSGLPNDRFFAVRPEGSVSTLKIQRTERGDSAVYLCASSLTQGQPQHFGDGTRLSIL.

CDR3 region: CASSVEGTGDEQYF. The CDR3 nucleotides are TGTGCCAGCAGCGTAGAGGGGACAGGGGACGAGCAGTACTTC. The chain combines TRBV9 with TRBJ2-7; 10 bases map to TRBD1. The trim removed 0 bases at V and 5 bases at J, leaving 2 bases unmatched. Germline V CDR1 and CDR2: SGDLS, YYNGEE. This CDR3 region has 14 residues.